These T cell receptor beta chains were read from a single sample in a study of post-analysis software for immune sequencing data. TCRdb reprocessed the PCR reads via MiXCR and lists one record per CDR3 protein. The repertoire has fewer than 700,000 distinct CDR3 sequences, 40% to 50% of them found once; the top ten carry more than 1.5%. The sample comprised blood. The source is a girl aged 10 to 17 with multiple sclerosis. The CDR3 runs from the conserved cysteine through the conserved F or W. Each record gives: J gene, V gene, clone size, D gene, CDR3 protein, CDR3 DNA. The D gene is left open where the match is weak. Clone size is stated in some rows and not others, as once, few, many or a class when expanded.

>TRBJ2-5|TRBV18|-|TRBD2
CASSAQRLAGAAETQYF
TGTGCCAGCTCAGCGCAACGACTAGCGGGGGCTGCTGAGACCCAGTACTTC
>TRBJ2-1|TRBV7-9|-|-
CVSSLTLIPYNEQFF
TGTGTCAGCAGCTTAACCCTTATCCCCTACAATGAGCAGTTCTTC
>TRBJ2-1|TRBV7-9|few|-
CASSLSGALNEQFF
TGTGCCAGCAGCTTAAGTGGCGCCTTGAATGAGCAGTTCTTC
>TRBJ2-3|TRBV5-1|-|-
CASSLEVGSSTDTQYF
TGCGCCAGCAGCTTGGAGGTCGGGTCCAGCACAGATACGCAGTATTTT
>TRBJ2-7|TRBV10-3|-|-
CAISESSGKPSYEQYF
TGTGCCATCAGTGAGTCAAGCGGCAAACCCAGCTACGAGCAGTACTTC
>TRBJ1-5|TRBV7-9|-|-
CASSLTTERQPQHF
TGTGCCAGCAGCTTAACGACAGAGAGGCAGCCCCAGCATTTT
>TRBJ2-3|TRBV7-8|-|TRBD1
CASRDRGRDTQYF
TGTGCCAGTCGAGACAGGGGGCGGGATACGCAGTATTTT
>TRBJ2-7|TRBV18|few|TRBD1
CASSPKTGQGAIYEQYF
TGTGCCAGCTCACCTAAAACCGGACAGGGGGCCATCTACGAGCAGTACTTC
>TRBJ1-4|TRBV9|-|TRBD1
CASSAQGAPNEKLFF
TGTGCCAGCAGCGCACAGGGGGCTCCTAATGAAAAACTGTTTTTT
>TRBJ2-5|TRBV20-1|-|-
CSARDWKATLETQYF
TGCAGTGCTAGAGATTGGAAGGCAACTTTAGAGACCCAGTACTTC
>TRBJ1-1|TRBV20-1|-|TRBD1
CSAKGQAGDTEAFF
TGCAGTGCTAAGGGACAGGCCGGGGACACTGAAGCTTTCTTT
>TRBJ2-7|TRBV6-1|-|-
CASNEGTLYEQYF
TGTGCCAGCAACGAGGGAACACTCTACGAGCAGTACTTC
>TRBJ2-1|TRBV6-5|few|-
CASSYSRTEGQFF
TGTGCCAGCAGTTACTCGCGGACCGAGGGGCAGTTCTTC
>TRBJ2-7|TRBV12-3/TRBV12-4|-|TRBD2
CASSYSGRAYEQYF
TGTGCCAGCAGTTATAGCGGGAGGGCTTACGAGCAGTACTTC
>TRBJ2-3|TRBV7-3|-|TRBD1
CASSLTGGSTDTQYF
TGTGCCAGCAGCCTTACAGGGGGTAGCACAGATACGCAGTATTTT
>TRBJ1-6|TRBV2|few|-
CASRGGLNSPLHF
TGTGCCAGCAGGGGGGGCCTTAATTCACCCCTCCACTTT
>TRBJ1-2|TRBV12-3/TRBV12-4|few|TRBD1
CASSPSGTGIGYTF
TGTGCCAGCAGTCCTTCCGGGACAGGGATTGGCTACACCTTC
>TRBJ1-2|TRBV2|-|TRBD1
CANRDSGGYTF
TGTGCCAACCGGGACAGTGGTGGCTACACCTTC
>TRBJ2-1|TRBV5-1|-|TRBD2
CASRTSGRAYEQFF
TGCGCCAGCAGGACTAGCGGGAGGGCTTATGAGCAGTTCTTC
>TRBJ1-2|TRBV5-1|-|-
CASSVSPRGYGYTF
TGCGCCAGCAGCGTCAGCCCGAGGGGCTATGGCTACACCTTC
>TRBJ1-2|TRBV6-6|once|TRBD1
CVSSYSIGQGAGGYTF
TGTGTCAGCAGTTACTCGATCGGACAGGGGGCAGGCGGCTACACCTTC
>TRBJ1-2|TRBV4-2|few|-
CASSVAYEIVDTTF
TGTGCCAGCAGCGTGGCGTATGAGATTGTAGACACCACCTTC
>TRBJ2-5|TRBV7-6|-|-
CASSSLDTRETQYF
TGTGCCAGCAGCTCCCTCGACACCCGGGAGACCCAGTACTTC
>TRBJ2-7|TRBV4-1|-|TRBD1
CASSHQGARAQYF
TGCGCCAGCAGCCACCAGGGGGCGAGGGCGCAGTACTTC
>TRBJ2-5|TRBV20-1|few|TRBD2
CSASRTSQETQYF
TGCAGTGCTAGCCGGACTAGCCAAGAGACCCAGTACTTC
>TRBJ1-2|TRBV12-3/TRBV12-4|few|TRBD1
CASTPDRDGYTF
TGTGCCAGCACCCCGGACAGGGATGGCTACACCTTC
>TRBJ1-6|TRBV7-9|-|-
CASSLDLGAGSPLHF
TGTGCCAGCAGCTTAGATTTGGGGGCTGGTTCACCCCTCCACTTT
>TRBJ1-2|TRBV12-3/TRBV12-4|-|-
CASRSRGANYGYTF
TGTGCCAGCAGGAGTCGGGGTGCTAACTATGGCTACACCTTC
>TRBJ1-2|TRBV29-1|few|-
CSVEGLDPGYTF
TGCAGCGTTGAGGGACTGGACCCGGGCTACACCTTC
>TRBJ1-1|TRBV12-3/TRBV12-4|-|-
CASSQSWRARVRNPNTEAFF
TGTGCCAGCAGCCAGAGCTGGAGGGCTAGGGTTCGCAACCCTAACACTGAAGCTTTCTTT
>TRBJ2-5|TRBV29-1|-|TRBD2
CSVEVTSGSQETQYF
TGCAGCGTTGAAGTGACTAGCGGGAGCCAAGAGACCCAGTACTTC
>TRBJ2-6|TRBV6-5|-|-
CASSIAGGPGANVLTF
TGTGCCAGCAGCATAGCCGGGGGCCCTGGGGCCAACGTCCTGACTTTC
>TRBJ2-4|TRBV20-1|-|TRBD2
CSGLAGLLNIQYF
TGCAGTGGACTAGCGGGCCTGTTGAACATTCAGTACTTC
>TRBJ2-1|TRBV12-3/TRBV12-4|few|TRBD2
CASSLIRRGLASDNEQFF
TGTGCCAGCAGTTTAATTAGGCGGGGACTAGCGTCTGACAATGAGCAGTTCTTC
>TRBJ2-1|TRBV5-1|-|TRBD2
CASSFKTGGLYNEQFF
TGCGCCAGCAGCTTTAAGACGGGGGGACTTTACAATGAGCAGTTCTTC
>TRBJ1-1|TRBV2|-|-
CASRPTGANTEAFF
TGTGCCAGCAGACCGACAGGAGCCAACACTGAAGCTTTCTTT
>TRBJ2-5|TRBV5-1|-|TRBD1
CASSSRSLTGGGETQYF
TGCGCCAGCAGCTCCCGTTCGTTGACAGGGGGCGGCGAGACCCAGTACTTC
>TRBJ2-1|TRBV5-1|few|-
CASSLARGRSYNEQFF
TGCGCCAGCAGCTTGGCCCGGGGGCGCTCCTACAATGAGCAGTTCTTC
>TRBJ2-7|TRBV4-1|few|TRBD2
CASSPGLAGLSSYEQYF
TGCGCCAGCAGTCCTGGACTAGCGGGCCTTAGCTCCTACGAGCAGTACTTC
>TRBJ2-7|TRBV20-1|-|TRBD2
CSASAGTSDYEQYF
TGCAGTGCTAGTGCCGGGACTAGCGACTACGAGCAGTACTTC
>TRBJ2-7|TRBV7-2|-|-
CASSPRRDSYYEQYF
TGTGCCAGCAGCCCGAGGAGGGACAGCTACTACGAGCAGTACTTC
>TRBJ1-1|TRBV12-3/TRBV12-4|-|-
CASTGWGNTEAFF
TGTGCCAGCACCGGGTGGGGGAACACTGAAGCTTTCTTT
>TRBJ2-3|TRBV20-1|-|TRBD2
CRVSGGPNTQYF
TGCAGGGTATCGGGAGGGCCGAATACGCAGTATTTT
>TRBJ2-3|TRBV20-1|-|TRBD2
CSARDGTSGLDTQYF
TGCAGTGCTAGAGACGGGACTAGCGGGTTGGATACGCAGTATTTT
>TRBJ2-1|TRBV12-3/TRBV12-4|-|TRBD2
CASTPGGGTSSYNEQFF
TGTGCCAGCACACCTGGGGGAGGGACTAGCTCCTACAATGAGCAGTTCTTC
>TRBJ2-7|TRBV12-3/TRBV12-4|few|TRBD2
CASSRGGGATYEQYF
TGTGCCAGCAGCCGGGGGGGCGGAGCGACCTACGAGCAGTACTTC
>TRBJ2-1|TRBV6-2/TRBV6-3|few|-
CASKQGPPWNEQFF
TGTGCCAGCAAGCAGGGCCCACCATGGAATGAGCAGTTCTTC
>TRBJ2-1|TRBV5-1|few|TRBD1
CASSFGQGAYNEQFF
TGCGCCAGCAGCTTTGGACAGGGGGCTTACAATGAGCAGTTCTTC
>TRBJ1-1|TRBV2|-|TRBD1
CASGQGALNTEAFF
TGTGCCAGTGGACAGGGGGCTTTGAACACTGAAGCTTTCTTT